This T cell receptor (beta chain) is drawn from a study of CD8+ T cells in alopecia areata. Treatment in this sample: oral pan-JAK inhibitor, 5-10 mg twice daily. In germline, CDR1 is SQVTM, CDR2 ANQGSEA. Germline trimming cut 7 bases from V and 0 bases from J; bases unmatched to any gene: 4. The CDR3 covers 13 residues. Once RNA had been extracted, it was reverse transcribed into cDNA to act as the sequencing template. This table comes from immunoSEQ multiplex PCR, and its TCRdb copy is limited to in-frame clones, with some not included. The sample shows approximately 180,000 clones, around three fifths of them seen only once.

The sequence was collected from a human donor with alopecia areata. J is TRBJ1-1 and V is TRBV29-1, with 8 bases matching TRBD1. Sequencing used CD4+ T cells sorted from blood, obtained at week 24, from a patient treated with tofacitinib. CDR3 sequence reads: CSAGTGMNTEAFF. DNA of the CDR3: TGCAGCGCCGGGACAGGAATGAACACTGAAGCTTTCTTT.